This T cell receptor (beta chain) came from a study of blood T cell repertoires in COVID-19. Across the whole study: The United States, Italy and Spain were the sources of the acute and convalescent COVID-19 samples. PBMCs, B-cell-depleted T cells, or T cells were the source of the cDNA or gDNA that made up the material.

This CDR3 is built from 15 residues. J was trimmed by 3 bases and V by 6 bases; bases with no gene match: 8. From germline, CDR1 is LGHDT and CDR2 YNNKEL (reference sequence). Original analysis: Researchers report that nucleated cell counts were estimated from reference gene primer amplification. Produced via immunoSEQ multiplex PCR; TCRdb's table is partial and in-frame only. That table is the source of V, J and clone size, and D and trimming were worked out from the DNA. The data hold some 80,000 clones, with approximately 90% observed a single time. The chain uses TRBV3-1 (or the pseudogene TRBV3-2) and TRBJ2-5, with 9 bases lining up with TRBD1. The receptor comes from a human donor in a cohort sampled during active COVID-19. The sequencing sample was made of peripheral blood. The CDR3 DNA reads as TGTGCCAGCAGTCCCCGGGACAGGGCCGAAGAGACCCAGTACTTC. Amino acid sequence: CASSPRDRAEETQYF.